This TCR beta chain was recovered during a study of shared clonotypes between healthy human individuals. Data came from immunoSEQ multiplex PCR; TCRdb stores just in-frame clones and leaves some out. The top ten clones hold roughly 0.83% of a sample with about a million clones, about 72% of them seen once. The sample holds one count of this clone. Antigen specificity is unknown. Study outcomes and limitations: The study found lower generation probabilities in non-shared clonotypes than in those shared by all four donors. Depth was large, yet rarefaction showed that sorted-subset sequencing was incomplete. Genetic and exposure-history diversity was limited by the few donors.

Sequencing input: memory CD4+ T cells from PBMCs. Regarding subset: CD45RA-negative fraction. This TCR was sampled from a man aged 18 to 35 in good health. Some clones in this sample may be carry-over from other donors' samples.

Here the CDR3 DNA reads TGCGCCAACGGACTAGCGGGAGGGCGCACAGATACGCAGTATTTT. This translates into CANGLAGGRTDTQYF. This chain joins TRBV4-1 and TRBJ2-3; TRBD2 agrees at 15 bases. CDR1 is MGHRA and CDR2 is YSYEKL in the germline V gene. V trimming: 10 bases; J trimming: 1 base; junction bases outside the gene matches: 3. This CDR3 has 15 residues.